The rows below give T cell receptor beta chains drawn from one sample of a study of blood T cell repertoires in COVID-19. Assay: immunoSEQ multiplex PCR; the TCRdb copy retains only in-frame clones and omits some. The sample holds about 21,000 clones, roughly 88% seen once. Source material: peripheral blood. The origin of the receptors is a man older than 75 with active or convalescent COVID-19. Each CDR3 is given with its conserved first and last residue. The D gene is left open where the match is weak. The size entry is marked missing in some rows and otherwise reads once, few, many or a size class.

CASRNRGGYGYTF | TGTGCCAGTAGAAACAGGGGCGGGTATGGCTACACCTTC | TRBV19 | 13 | NA | TRBJ1-2 | TRBD1
CASSIASRGMSNQPQHF | TGTGCCAGTAGTATAGCCAGCAGGGGAATGAGCAATCAGCCCCAGCATTTT | TRBV19 | 17 | NA | TRBJ1-5 | NA
CASSLAGSAYEQYF | TGTGCCAGCAGCTTAGCAGGGTCCGCCTACGAGCAGTACTTC | TRBV13 | 14 | NA | TRBJ2-7 | NA
CASRTNPFYNEQFF | TGTGCCAGTAGGACAAATCCTTTCTACAATGAGCAGTTCTTC | TRBV19 | 14 | NA | TRBJ2-1 | NA
CAWGWDRENTEAFF | TGTGCCTGGGGATGGGACAGGGAGAACACTGAAGCTTTCTTT | TRBV30 | 14 | NA | TRBJ1-1 | TRBD1
CASSIQAGGPVEQYF | TGTGCCAGTAGTATTCAAGCGGGGGGCCCGGTCGAGCAGTACTTC | TRBV19 | 15 | once | TRBJ2-7 | TRBD2
CSVEDPGYTEAFF | TGCAGCGTTGAAGACCCAGGGTACACTGAAGCTTTCTTT | TRBV29-1 | 13 | NA | TRBJ1-1 | NA
CASSFEGYGEKLFF | TGTGCCAGCAGTTTCGAGGGATATGGGGAAAAACTGTTTTTT | TRBV28 | 14 | few | TRBJ1-4 | NA
CAWSSSNYGYTF | TGTGCCTGGAGTTCGTCTAACTATGGCTACACCTTC | TRBV30 | 12 | NA | TRBJ1-2 | NA
CASGGTTYEQYF | TGTGCCAGCGGGGGGACCACCTACGAGCAGTACTTC | TRBV2 | 12 | NA | TRBJ2-7 | NA
CASSALGLAGNTGELFF | TGTGCCAGCAGCGCACTAGGACTAGCGGGGAACACCGGGGAGCTGTTTTTT | TRBV6-2/TRBV6-3 | 17 | NA | TRBJ2-2 | TRBD2
CASSLNSGQVDEKLFF | TGTGCCAGCAGCTTAAATTCCGGCCAGGTGGATGAAAAACTGTTTTTT | TRBV7-3 | 16 | NA | TRBJ1-4 | NA
CASSQGQGPNEQFF | TGCGCCAGCAGCCAGGGACAGGGCCCCAATGAGCAGTTCTTC | TRBV4-1 | 14 | NA | TRBJ2-1 | TRBD1
CASSPETGRAAQYF | TGTGCCAGCAGCCCCGAGACCGGGAGGGCGGCCCAGTACTTC | TRBV7-2 | 14 | NA | TRBJ2-5 | TRBD2
CASTQTGPYGYTF | TGTGCCAGTACCCAGACAGGGCCCTATGGCTACACCTTC | TRBV19 | 13 | NA | TRBJ1-2 | TRBD1
CASSLGGVDGYTF | TGTGCCAGCAGTTTAGGCGGGGTGGATGGCTACACCTTC | TRBV27 | 13 | NA | TRBJ1-2 | NA
CASSLTSGRNTDTQYF | TGTGCCAGCAGCTTAACCAGCGGGAGAAATACAGATACGCAGTATTTT | TRBV7-2 | 16 | NA | TRBJ2-3 | TRBD2
CASRPQGPGANVLTF | TGTGCCAGTAGGCCACAGGGTCCTGGGGCCAACGTCCTGACTTTC | TRBV19 | 15 | NA | TRBJ2-6 | NA
CALQETSYEQYF | TGTGCCTTACAGGAAACCTCCTACGAGCAGTACTTC | TRBV30 | 12 | NA | TRBJ2-7 | NA
CASSLALASGGTDTQYF | TGCGCCAGCAGCTTGGCCTTGGCTAGCGGGGGCACAGATACGCAGTATTTT | TRBV5-1 | 17 | NA | TRBJ2-3 | TRBD2
CSVRDREDQPQHF | TGCAGCGTTAGGGACAGGGAGGATCAGCCCCAGCATTTT | TRBV29-1 | 13 | NA | TRBJ1-5 | TRBD1
CASSVEAHQGPKRGGPYSNQPQHF | TGTGCCAGCAGCGTAGAGGCCCACCAGGGGCCAAAAAGGGGGGGGCCTTATAGCAATCAGCCCCAGCATTTT | TRBV9 | 24 | NA | TRBJ1-5 | NA